This is a list of T cell receptor beta chains from one sample in a study of regulatory T cells in long-lasting Graves disease. TCRdb itself ran the multiplex PCR reads through MiXCR, one entry per CDR3 protein. This table has roughly 360,000 distinct CDR3 sequences, 20% to 25% appearing once. The input for sequencing was peripheral blood mononuclear cells (PBMCs), taken when the disease was refractory, from a patient treated with antithyroid drugs. The source is a woman in her 40s with Graves disease. CDR3s include the opening cysteine and the closing phenylalanine or tryptophan. A D gene is named only where the DNA matches it firmly. Rows give clone size only sometimes, using once, few, many, or a class for an expanded clone.

clone_size	v_call	j_call	d_call	cdr3_nt	cdr3_aa
many	TRBV28	TRBJ2-7	TRBD2	TGTGCCAGCAGTTTAGGGGGGGTTCTCTACGAGCAGTACTTC	CASSLGGVLYEQYF
many	TRBV28	TRBJ2-7	TRBD1	TGTGCCAGCAGTCGACCCGGGACAGGCAGCTCCTACGAGCAGTACTTC	CASSRPGTGSSYEQYF
many	TRBV2	TRBJ1-6	.	TGTGCCAGCAGAGAAGGGGTGGCCGATAATTCACCCCTCCACTTT	CASREGVADNSPLHF
few	TRBV19	TRBJ2-2	TRBD1	TGTGCCAGTTCAAGACAGGGGGCTCTACCAAACACCGGGGAGCTGTTTTTT	CASSRQGALPNTGELFF
.	TRBV7-9	TRBJ2-6	TRBD1	TGTGCCAGCAGCTTTCCCACAGGGGCCTTTCCCTCTGGGGCCAACGTCCTGACTTTC	CASSFPTGAFPSGANVLTF
few	TRBV15	TRBJ2-3	.	TGTGCCACCAGCAGAGACCAAGCCAGGTACGCGCAGTATTTT	CATSRDQARYAQYF
few	TRBV7-9	TRBJ1-1	.	TGTGCCAGCAGCTTAGGGGTGCATATGAACACTGAAGCTTTCTTT	CASSLGVHMNTEAFF
.	TRBV11-2	TRBJ2-4	.	TGTGCCAGCAGCTTAATCCTTGAGGGTCGAGGGGCCAAAAACATTCAGTACTTC	CASSLILEGRGAKNIQYF
many	TRBV6-5	TRBJ2-2	.	TGTGCCAGCAGTTACGGAGGGGCGATGAACACCGGGGAGCTGTTTTTT	CASSYGGAMNTGELFF
.	TRBV19	TRBJ2-7	.	TGTGCCAGTAGCACCTCCGGCGACAGCCACGAGCAGTACTTC	CASSTSGDSHEQYF
many	TRBV2	TRBJ2-2	.	TGTGCCAGCAGTACTTGGAAGTATCCCGGGGAGCTGTTTTTT	CASSTWKYPGELFF
.	TRBV4-1	TRBJ1-1	.	TGCGCCAGCAGCCCAACCCCGGCCAGGAACACTGAAGCTTTCTTT	CASSPTPARNTEAFF
few	TRBV28	TRBJ2-1	.	TGTGCCAGCAGTTTTAGGGAAAATGAGCAGTTCTTC	CASSFRENEQFF